This T cell receptor (beta chain) originates from a study of T cell changes during pregnancy in multiple sclerosis. Sequencing used immunoSEQ multiplex PCR; TCRdb keeps in-frame clones, though not all of them. The sample consists of about 39,000 clones, around 92% of them appearing once. Germline loops: CDR1 MNHEY, CDR2 SMNVEV (reference sequence). CDR3 length: 17 amino acids. V lost 7 bases and J lost 7, with 26 bases in between. The chain has TRBV27 and TRBJ2-4; TRBD1 is a possible D gene (8 bases). The receptor was isolated from a female donor with multiple sclerosis, enrolled in a pregnancy study. The source was CD8+ T cells from peripheral blood mononuclear cells, collected before pregnancy. CDR3 sequence reads: CASIVTGAPSGRNIQYF. DNA of the CDR3: TGTGCCAGCATTGTGACAGGGGCTCCTAGCGGACGGAACATTCAGTACTTC.